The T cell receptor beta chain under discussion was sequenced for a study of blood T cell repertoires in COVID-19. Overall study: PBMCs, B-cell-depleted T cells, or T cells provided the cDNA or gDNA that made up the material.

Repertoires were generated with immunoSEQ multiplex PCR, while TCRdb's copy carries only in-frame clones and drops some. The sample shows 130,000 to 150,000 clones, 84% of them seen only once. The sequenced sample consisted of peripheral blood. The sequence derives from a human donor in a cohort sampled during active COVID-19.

The CDR3 reads CASSTAGTKSYEQYF. CDR3 coding DNA: TGTGCCAGCAGCACCGCGGGGACCAAGTCCTACGAGCAGTACTTC. The chain links TRBV7-2 to TRBJ2-7, with D possibly matching TRBD2 (6 bases). CDR1 and CDR2 from the germline V gene are SGHTA and FQGNSA. The V end was cut by 5 bases, the J end by 1 base, with 15 bases between. This CDR3 is built from 15 residues.